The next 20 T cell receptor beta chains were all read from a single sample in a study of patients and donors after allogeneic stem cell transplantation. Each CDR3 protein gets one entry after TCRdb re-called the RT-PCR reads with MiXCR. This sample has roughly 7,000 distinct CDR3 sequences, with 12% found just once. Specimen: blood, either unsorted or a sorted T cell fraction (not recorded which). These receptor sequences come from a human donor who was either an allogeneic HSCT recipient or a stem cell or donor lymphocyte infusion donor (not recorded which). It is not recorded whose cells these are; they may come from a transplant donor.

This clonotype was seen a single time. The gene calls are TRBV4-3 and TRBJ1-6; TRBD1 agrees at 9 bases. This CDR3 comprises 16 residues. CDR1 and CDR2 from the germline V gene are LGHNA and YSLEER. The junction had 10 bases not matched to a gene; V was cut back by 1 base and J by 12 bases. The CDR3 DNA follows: TGCGCCAGCAGCCAAGCTCAGACAGGGGGGCCCTTACCCCTCCACTTT. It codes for CASSQAQTGGPLPLHF.

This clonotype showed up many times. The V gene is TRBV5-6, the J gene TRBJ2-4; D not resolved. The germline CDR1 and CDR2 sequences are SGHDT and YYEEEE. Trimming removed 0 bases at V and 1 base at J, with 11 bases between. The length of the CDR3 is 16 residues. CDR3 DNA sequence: TGTGCCAGCAGCTTGGCTGGGGATTCGGCCAAAAACATTCAGTACTTC. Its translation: CASSLAGDSAKNIQYF.

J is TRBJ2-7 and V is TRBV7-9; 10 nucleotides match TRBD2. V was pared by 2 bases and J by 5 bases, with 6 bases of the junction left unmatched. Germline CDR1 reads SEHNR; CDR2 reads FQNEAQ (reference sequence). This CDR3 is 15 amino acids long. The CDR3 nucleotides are TGTGCCAGCAGCTTAAGGTTTACTAGCGGGAACGAGCAGTACTTC. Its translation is CASSLRFTSGNEQYF.

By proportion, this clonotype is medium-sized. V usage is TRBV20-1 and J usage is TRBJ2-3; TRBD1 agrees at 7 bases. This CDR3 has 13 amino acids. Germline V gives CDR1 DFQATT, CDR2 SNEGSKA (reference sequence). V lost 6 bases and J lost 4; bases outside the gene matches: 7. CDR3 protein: CSARGGFADTQYF. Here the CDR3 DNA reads TGCAGTGCCCGAGGGGGCTTTGCAGATACGCAGTATTTT.

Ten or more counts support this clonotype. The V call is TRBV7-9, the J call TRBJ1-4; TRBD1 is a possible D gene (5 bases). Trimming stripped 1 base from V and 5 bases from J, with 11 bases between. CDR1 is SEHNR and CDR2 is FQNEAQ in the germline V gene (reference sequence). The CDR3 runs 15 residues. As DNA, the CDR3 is TGTGCCAGCAGCTTAGTTGGGGGAGTCAATGAAAAACTGTTTTTT. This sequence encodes CASSLVGGVNEKLFF.

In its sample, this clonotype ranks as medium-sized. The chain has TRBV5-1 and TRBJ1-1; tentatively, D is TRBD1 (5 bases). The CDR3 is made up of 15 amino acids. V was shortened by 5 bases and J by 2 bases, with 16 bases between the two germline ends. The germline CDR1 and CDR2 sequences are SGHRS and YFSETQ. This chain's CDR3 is CASRSRLGGNTEAFF. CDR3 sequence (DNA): TGCGCCAGCAGATCTCGGCTCGGGGGTAACACTGAAGCTTTCTTT.

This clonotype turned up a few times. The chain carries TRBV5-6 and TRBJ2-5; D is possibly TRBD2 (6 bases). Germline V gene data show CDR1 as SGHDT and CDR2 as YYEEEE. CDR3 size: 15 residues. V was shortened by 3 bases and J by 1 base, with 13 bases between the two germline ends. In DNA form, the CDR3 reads TGTGCCAGCAGCTGGAGGGCCGGGAGCCAAGAGACCCAGTACTTC. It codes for CASSWRAGSQETQYF.

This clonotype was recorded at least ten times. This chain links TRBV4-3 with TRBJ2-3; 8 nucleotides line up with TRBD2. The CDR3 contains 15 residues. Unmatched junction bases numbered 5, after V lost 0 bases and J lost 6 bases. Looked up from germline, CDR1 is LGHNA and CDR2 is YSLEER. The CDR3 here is CASSQDFRLADTQYF. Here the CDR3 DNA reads TGCGCCAGCAGCCAAGATTTCCGACTAGCGGATACGCAGTATTTT.

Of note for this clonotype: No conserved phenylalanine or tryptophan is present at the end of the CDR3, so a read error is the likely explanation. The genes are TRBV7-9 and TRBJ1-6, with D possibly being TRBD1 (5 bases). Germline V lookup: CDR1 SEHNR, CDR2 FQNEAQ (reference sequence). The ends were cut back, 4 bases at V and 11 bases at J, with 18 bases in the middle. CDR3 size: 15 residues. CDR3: CASSSLGQGVTPLHS. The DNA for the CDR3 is TGTGCCAGCAGCTCCCTGGGGCAGGGTGTGACACCCCTCCACTCG.

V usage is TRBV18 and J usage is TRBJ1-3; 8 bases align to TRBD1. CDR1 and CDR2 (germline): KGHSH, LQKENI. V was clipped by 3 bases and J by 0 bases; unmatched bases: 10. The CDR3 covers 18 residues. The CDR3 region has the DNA TGTGCCAGCTCACCTACCGGGACAGGCCCCCTCTCTGGAAACACCATATATTTT. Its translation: CASSPTGTGPLSGNTIYF.

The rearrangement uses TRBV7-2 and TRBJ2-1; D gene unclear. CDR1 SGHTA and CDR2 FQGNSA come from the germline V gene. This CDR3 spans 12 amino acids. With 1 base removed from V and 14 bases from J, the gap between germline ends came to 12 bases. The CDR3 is CASSLDRVSKFF. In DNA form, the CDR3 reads TGTGCCAGCAGCTTAGATCGGGTAAGCAAGTTCTTC. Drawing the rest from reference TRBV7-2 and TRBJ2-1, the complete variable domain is GAGVSQSPSNKVTEKGKDVELRCDPISGHTALYWYRQSLGQGLEFLIYFQGNSAPDKSGLPSDRFSAERTGGSVSTLTIQRTQQEDSAVYLCASSLDRVSKFFGPGTRLTVL.

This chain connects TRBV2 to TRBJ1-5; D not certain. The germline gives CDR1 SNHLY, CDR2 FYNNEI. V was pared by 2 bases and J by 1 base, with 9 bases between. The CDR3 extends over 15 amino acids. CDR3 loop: CASSETADSNQPQHF. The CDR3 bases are TGTGCCAGCAGTGAAACAGCGGACAGCAATCAGCCCCAGCATTTT.

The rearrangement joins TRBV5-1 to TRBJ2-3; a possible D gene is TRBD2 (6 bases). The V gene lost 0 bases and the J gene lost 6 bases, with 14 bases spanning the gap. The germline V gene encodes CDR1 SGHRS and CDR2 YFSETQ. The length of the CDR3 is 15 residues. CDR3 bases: TGCGCCAGCAGCTTGGTGCGGGGAGCAGGGGATACGCAGTATTTT. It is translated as CASSLVRGAGDTQYF.

As DNA, the CDR3 is TGTGCCAGCAGCCACAGGGAAGGTGAAGCTTTCTTT. Translating it yields CASSHREGEAFF. V is TRBV7-9 and J is TRBJ1-1; a possible D gene is TRBD1 (6 bases). Germline CDR1 is SEHNR and CDR2 is FQNEAQ (reference sequence). Between the trimmed V and J ends, which lost 5 bases and 7 bases, there was a span of 11 bases. This CDR3 is 12 amino acids long.

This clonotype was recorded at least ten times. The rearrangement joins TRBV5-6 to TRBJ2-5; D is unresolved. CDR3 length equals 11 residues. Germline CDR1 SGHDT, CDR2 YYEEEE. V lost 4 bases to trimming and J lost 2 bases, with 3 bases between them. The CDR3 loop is CASSHQETQYF. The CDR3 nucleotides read TGTGCCAGCAGCCATCAAGAGACCCAGTACTTC.

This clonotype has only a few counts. CDR3 coding DNA: TGTGCCAGCAGCTTAGCGCGGGCACTAGCGGGGGGGCGAACAGATACGCAGTATTTT. It translates to CASSLARALAGGRTDTQYF. J is TRBJ2-3 and V is TRBV7-2, with 13 nucleotides matching TRBD2. Trimming cost V 0 bases and J 3 bases; bases outside gene matches: 9. The CDR3 length is 19 residues. CDR1 is SGHTA and CDR2 is FQGNSA in the germline V gene.

The CDR3 coding sequence is TGTGCCAGCAGCCCACGGGAGAATGAGCAGTTCTTC. Protein: CASSPRENEQFF. The chain couples TRBV5-4 to TRBJ2-1, with D perhaps TRBD2 (6 bases). V lost 4 bases, J lost 7 bases, and 9 bases lay in between. Per the germline V gene, CDR1 is SGHNT and CDR2 is YYREEE (reference sequence). This CDR3 region has 12 residues.

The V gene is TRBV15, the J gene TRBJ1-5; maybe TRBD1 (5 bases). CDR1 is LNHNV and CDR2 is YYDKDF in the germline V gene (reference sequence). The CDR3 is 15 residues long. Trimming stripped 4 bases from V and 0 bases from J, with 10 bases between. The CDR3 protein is CATSIGGYSNQPQHF. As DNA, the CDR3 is TGTGCCACCAGCATTGGGGGGTATAGCAATCAGCCCCAGCATTTT.

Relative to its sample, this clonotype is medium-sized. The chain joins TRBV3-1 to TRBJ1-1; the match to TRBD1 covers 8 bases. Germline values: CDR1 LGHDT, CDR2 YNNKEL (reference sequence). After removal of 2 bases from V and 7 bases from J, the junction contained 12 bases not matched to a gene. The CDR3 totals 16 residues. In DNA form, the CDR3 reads TGTGCCAGCAGCCAATCTTCGAACAGGGGGTATGATGAAGCTTTCTTT. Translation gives CASSQSSNRGYDEAFF.

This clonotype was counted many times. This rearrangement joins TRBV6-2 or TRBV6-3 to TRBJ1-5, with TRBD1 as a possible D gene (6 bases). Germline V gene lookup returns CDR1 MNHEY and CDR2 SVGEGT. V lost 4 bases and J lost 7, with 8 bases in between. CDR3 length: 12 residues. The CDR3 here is CASSSGQQPQHF. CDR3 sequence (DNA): TGTGCCAGCAGTTCCGGACAGCAGCCCCAGCATTTT.